This T cell receptor (beta chain) originates from a study of response to subunit inactivated influenza vaccine. CDR3 length: 15 amino acids. The germline V gene encodes CDR1 SGHVS and CDR2 FQNEAQ. With 4 bases clipped from V and 0 bases from J, the junction kept 1 base outside the gene matches. Each CDR3 protein gets one entry after TCRdb re-called the RT-PCR reads with MiXCR. The table records hundreds of thousands of distinct CDR3 sequences, approximately 7.1% of them present only once. This sequence joins TRBV7-8 and TRBJ1-4, with TRBD1 matching 8 bases. Here the sequenced sample was PBMCs from blood, taken around 25 months after vaccination. The source is a man aged 50-75 years who received an inactivated influenza vaccine. CDR3 protein: CASSWTGSTNEKLFF. CDR3 DNA sequence: TGTGCCAGCAGCTGGACAGGGTCAACTAATGAAAAACTGTTTTTT.